This T cell receptor beta chain derives from a study of shared clonotypes between healthy human individuals (dated by TCRdb to the early 2020s). Looking at the study overall: The cohort included a few men and a couple of women between 18 and 49 years of age. Per donor, three plates each were used for CD4 naive and CD4 memory, two for CD8 naive, and one for CD8 memory. The study deeply sequenced blood TCR repertoires of about 5 healthy adults to estimate repertoire size and the extent of clonotype sharing between individuals. Different laboratories and diverse techniques were used to prepare libraries and sequence TCR repertoires, to increase sequencing depth and limit assay-specific biases. Between about 0.85 and 8.9 billion PBMCs per donor were obtained by leukapheresis.

For this clone: Its antigen remains unidentified. No base qualities exist here, and no much larger clone lies one base off it.

Using the deep immunoSEQ assay, multiplex PCR amplified TCR CDR3 regions from genomic DNA. Extracted genomic DNA from each cell subset was distributed evenly across all wells of several immunoSEQ 96-well plates, and each plate was treated as a replicate. For sorted subsets, each replicate PCR was loaded with roughly 0.2 ug genomic DNA, equivalent to approximately 33,000 T cell genomes. Purified libraries were measured with a Qubit 3.0 fluorometer, size-checked on a Bioanalyzer 2100, and measured again with the KAPA Library Quantification kit. Every immunoSEQ 96-well plate was sequenced on a dedicated single-read 150-cycle Illumina NextSeq 550 flow cell. Under the source paper's analysis protocol: Because the immunoSEQ output included only junctional sequences and no quality scores, the filtering could not be the same as the filtering used for full-length reads. To assign V/J genes and CDR3, sequences were annotated against IMGT germline references using PyIR, a Python wrapper for IgBLAST v1.9. Reads with weak V/J assignments (E-value above 1e-6), missing CDR3, stop codons, out-of-frame junctions, or ambiguous translated residues were removed. V3J clonotypes were defined as sequences sharing an identical inferred V gene, J gene, and CDR3 amino acid sequence. The percentage overlap between two repertoires was calculated by dividing the number of shared unique clonotypes by the size of the smaller repertoire. Richness of each repertoire was evaluated using RTK rarefaction, the Chao1 estimator, and Recon v2.1 estimates of unobserved clonotypes. For all TCRbeta clonotypes obtained by the gDNA method from several donors, generation probabilities were computed with OLGA. TCRdb took over this immuneACCESS table, retaining in-frame rearrangements with V and J assigned. Such tables are incomplete; in checked studies, under half of the missing clones stem from an unresolved V gene, and the remainder is unexplained. D and trimming come from the DNA, and the V and J calls and clone size come from that table. The sample has roughly 1 million clones on record, about 75% of them singletons. Approximately 1.5% of the sample goes to the ten largest clones.

The donors were healthy, HIV-negative adults with no recently reported acute infections or vaccinations. Every donor was a Caucasian adult living in Nashville, Tennessee, USA. CD4+ T cells were enriched by magnetic negative selection; naive cells were then positively selected on CD45RA, and the negative fraction formed the memory subset. Blood was collected by leukapheresis, and PBMCs were isolated by Ficoll-Histopaque density gradient centrifugation and then cryopreserved in liquid nitrogen vapor phase. Purity and quantity of every magnetically sorted T cell population were checked by analytical flow cytometry. Genomic DNA was isolated from each sorted fraction and quantified by UV absorbance on a Nanodrop 2000c. What the work shows at the level of the full study, not this receptor alone: About 5% of naive CD4, 3.5% of naive CD8, about 2.5% of memory CD4, and over 0.35% of memory CD8 clonotypes were shared across a few donors. Naive subsets generally had larger estimated clonotype richness than memory subsets did. Pairwise subsampling led to the expectation that sequencing depth would affect the degree of clonotype sharing among donors. Rarefaction of sorted-subset datasets indicated incomplete sequencing despite the large sequencing depth. Sampling was limited to blood, and TCR repertoires in tissue likely differ from TCR repertoires in blood. Compared with non-shared clonotypes, the clonotypes found in all four sorted-subset donors had higher generation probabilities. Because the study included only a small number of donors, the genetic and exposure-history diversity represented was limited.

The germline V gene encodes CDR1 MNHNS and CDR2 SASEGT. The CDR3 holds 11 amino acids from the cysteine to the phenylalanine. Only CDR3 DNA is held: 33 bases, read in frame from base 1. A distance of 9 bases separates the germline ends of V and J, which lose 7 bases and 8 bases respectively. The sequence is built from TRBV6-1 and TRBJ2-1; the best D guess is TRBD2, with 5 bases matching. This clonotype was sampled from a man aged 18 to 29 in good health. Specimen: memory CD4+ T cells sorted from blood. The label giving this sample's cell subset or site can be read as: CD45RA-negative fraction. Here is the DNA: TGTGCCAGCAAGGAGGTGTATGAGCAGTTCTTC. The translation is CASKEVYEQFF.